The text below deals with one TCR beta chain. The antigen is not known. These data originate in a study of vaccination effects on CD4 cells after COVID-19. Whole-study context: Ahead of sequencing, the ViraFEST assay grew antigen-specific CD4+ T cells using viral peptide pools. Either the BNT162b2 or mRNA-1273 vaccine was given to participants in two doses. Every well got a few million PBMC, which were grown with 8.5 to 10 IU/ml IL-2 and 8.5 to 10 ug/ml peptides.

Points from the study as a whole: Clonal contraction was marked in infection- and vaccine-induced clones late after vaccination.

TCRdb's table, derived via immunoSEQ multiplex PCR, lists solely in-frame clones and lacks some. The sample contains over 65,000 clones, 70% to 80% of which appear only once. The culture ran for about 11 days, and then CD4+ T cells were isolated. The sequence derives from a human donor who received a COVID-19 vaccine. The sample in question was CD4+ T cells from PBMCs cultured without peptide, obtained before COVID-19 vaccination.

CDR3 nucleotide sequence: TGTGCCAGCGACAGGGGGGACACCGGGGAGCTGTTTTTT. Encoded protein: CASDRGDTGELFF. The chain has TRBV2 and TRBJ2-2, with 9 bases fitting TRBD1. The CDR3 consists of 13 residues. Germline V gene lookup returns CDR1 SNHLY and CDR2 FYNNEI. The V segment lost 8 bases and the J segment 3 bases; nucleotides outside the gene matches: 1.